Listed here are 18 T cell receptor beta chains from one sample, sequenced in a study of blood T cell repertoires in COVID-19. Profiled with immunoSEQ multiplex PCR; TCRdb holds only in-frame clones, not every one. The sample carries some 290,000 clones, over 80% recorded once. The sequenced sample was peripheral blood. These receptors were taken from a man aged 60-69 years who had recovered from COVID-19.

This sequence joins TRBV28 and TRBJ2-1; TRBD1 might be the D (5 bases). V lost 6 bases and J 6 bases, leaving 15 bases between the germline ends. CDR1 is MDHEN, CDR2 SYDVKM, per germline. The CDR3 extends over 14 amino acids. CDR3 coding DNA: TGTGCCAGCAGACAACGACAGTTCAGCAATGAGCAGTTCTTC. Amino acid sequence: CASRQRQFSNEQFF.

This clone was seen more than once but under ten times. The chain employs TRBV7-9 and TRBJ1-6; 10 nucleotides align to TRBD1. This CDR3 spans 17 amino acids. CDR1 and CDR2 from the germline V gene are SEHNR and FQNEAQ (reference sequence). V was pared by 4 bases and J by 7 bases, with 10 bases of the junction left unmatched. The chain's CDR3 is CASSSQVTGGRNSPLHF. The CDR3 DNA reads as TGTGCCAGCAGCTCCCAGGTGACAGGGGGCCGGAATTCACCCCTCCACTTT.

The rearrangement joins TRBV6-5 to TRBJ2-2, with D unresolved. V was shortened by 0 bases and J by 1 base, with 6 bases between the two germline ends. The CDR3 covers 15 residues. Looked up from germline, CDR1 is MNHEY and CDR2 is SVGAGI. CDR3: CASSYSSGNTGELFF. The CDR3, as DNA: TGTGCCAGCAGTTACTCGTCCGGGAACACCGGGGAGCTGTTTTTT.

The J gene is TRBJ1-1, the V gene TRBV6-6; TRBD1 aligns across 7 bases. CDR1 and CDR2 (germline): MNHNY, SVGAGI (reference sequence). V was clipped by 6 bases and J by 5 bases; unmatched bases: 9. The CDR3 totals 14 residues. Here the CDR3 DNA reads TGTGCCAGCAGCCCGACAGGGTTGTGGACTGAAGCTTTCTTT. Translating it yields CASSPTGLWTEAFF.

J is TRBJ1-4 and V is TRBV2; unclear D gene. Germline V gene data show CDR1 as SNHLY and CDR2 as FYNNEI. The CDR3 has 14 residues. V was trimmed by 1 base and J by 4 bases, leaving 7 bases between them. The CDR3 nucleotides read TGTGCCAGCAGTGAAGGGAGAAGTAATGAAAAACTGTTTTTT. It translates to CASSEGRSNEKLFF.

The chain carries TRBV6-5 and TRBJ2-1, with D perhaps matching TRBD1 (6 bases). Germline V gene data show CDR1 as MNHEY and CDR2 as SVGAGI. The ends were cut back, 8 bases at V and 7 bases at J, with 21 bases in the middle. The CDR3 runs 15 residues. The CDR3 coding sequence is TGTGCCAGCCAAGGATTACAGGGTAGTATAAATGAGCAGTTCTTC. Translating gives CASQGLQGSINEQFF.

The chain uses TRBV14 and TRBJ2-1; 9 bases align to TRBD2. The CDR3 covers 16 residues. Trimming at V came to 1 base and at J to 4 bases, leaving 5 bases not matched to a gene. Germline CDR1 reads SGHDN; CDR2 reads FVKESK. The CDR3 bases are TGTGCCAGCAGCCAAGTGGGTAGCGGGAGTTACAATGAGCAGTTCTTC. It yields the protein CASSQVGSGSYNEQFF.

The chain uses TRBV2 and TRBJ2-1; tentatively, D is TRBD1 (5 bases). This CDR3 contains 15 residues. Per the germline V gene, CDR1 is SNHLY and CDR2 is FYNNEI. Trimming took off 2 bases at V and 5 bases at J, with 13 bases between the two ends. The CDR3 DNA reads TGTGCCAGCAGTGAATGGGGCAGGGTCGACAATGAGCAGTTCTTC. Its protein is CASSEWGRVDNEQFF.

The V call is TRBV6-1, the J call TRBJ2-7; unclear D gene. The germline V gene encodes CDR1 MNHNS and CDR2 SASEGT. The CDR3 runs to 14 residues. The V end lost 1 base, the J end lost 3 bases, and 10 bases lay between the germline ends. CDR3 protein: CASSEGSRGYEQYF. The DNA for the CDR3 is TGTGCCAGCAGTGAAGGCTCCCGAGGCTACGAGCAGTACTTC.

The chain links TRBV18 to TRBJ1-6; 8 nucleotides align to TRBD1. Per the germline V gene, CDR1 is KGHSH and CDR2 is LQKENI. The CDR3 extends over 14 amino acids. The trim removed 5 bases at V and 10 bases at J, leaving 7 bases unmatched. The CDR3 coding sequence is TGTGCCAGCTCAAGTGACAGGGGACAATCACCCCTCCACTTT. Translating gives CASSSDRGQSPLHF.

V gene TRBV2 combines with J gene TRBJ2-5, with TRBD1 matching 8 bases. Germline assignment: CDR1 SNHLY and CDR2 FYNNEI. The V gene end was trimmed by 7 bases and the J gene end by 5 bases; junction bases not matched to a gene: 15. The CDR3 has 16 residues. DNA of the CDR3: TGTGCCAGCATCCCGCTGGGGACAGGAGGGCTGGAGACCCAGTACTTC. Its translation is CASIPLGTGGLETQYF.

Remarks on this clone: This same CDR3 is encoded by further DNA sequences in the sample. The chain employs TRBV18 and TRBJ2-7; no definite D call. Trimming took off 6 bases at V and 0 bases at J, with 6 bases between the two ends. Germline CDR1 and CDR2: KGHSH and LQKENI. This CDR3 region has 12 residues. This CDR3 reads CASSPSSYEQYF. Here the CDR3 DNA reads TGTGCCAGCTCCCCCAGCTCCTACGAGCAGTACTTC.

The J gene is TRBJ1-1, the V gene TRBV5-4; 8 positions agree with TRBD1. Germline V gene data show CDR1 as SGHNT and CDR2 as YYREEE (reference sequence). CDR3 length equals 17 residues. V lost 5 bases, J lost 1 base, and 13 bases stayed unmatched. The CDR3 region is CASRPQGALPPNTEAFF. DNA for the CDR3: TGTGCCAGCAGGCCGCAGGGGGCTCTCCCGCCGAACACTGAAGCTTTCTTT. Full variable domain (missing parts from reference TRBV5-4 and TRBJ1-1): ETGVTQSPTHLIKTRGQQVTLRCSSQSGHNTVSWYQQALGQGPQFIFQYYREEENGRGNFPPRFSGLQFPNYSSELNVNALELDDSALYLCASRPQGALPPNTEAFFGQGTRLTVV.

V usage is TRBV5-1 and J usage is TRBJ1-2, with a tentative D call TRBD1 (6 bases). In germline, CDR1 is SGHRS, CDR2 YFSETQ. This CDR3 is 14 amino acids long. Trimming removed 0 bases at V and 9 bases at J, with 15 bases between. CDR3 nucleotides: TGCGCCAGCAGCTTGGGAGGGACAACACTTAGCTACACCTTC. It translates to CASSLGGTTLSYTF.

V gene TRBV6-5 combines with J gene TRBJ2-3; 10 bases fit TRBD1. This CDR3 has 15 residues. J was trimmed by 1 base and V by 6 bases; bases with no gene match: 4. Germline assignment: CDR1 MNHEY and CDR2 SVGAGI. CDR3 region: CASRTGGRGTDTQYF. CDR3 coding DNA: TGTGCCAGCAGGACAGGGGGCCGAGGCACAGATACGCAGTATTTT.

This clone was counted a single time. The chain employs TRBV7-6 and TRBJ1-6; TRBD1 aligns across 10 bases. With 1 base clipped from V and 7 bases from J, the junction kept 7 bases outside the gene matches. Germline CDR1 SGHVS, CDR2 FNYEAQ. The CDR3 covers 17 residues. The CDR3 spells CASSLVAETGGNSPLHF. In DNA form, the CDR3 reads TGTGCCAGCAGCTTAGTCGCCGAGACAGGGGGCAATTCACCCCTCCACTTT. Combining the CDR3 with reference TRBV7-6 and TRBJ1-6 gives the whole variable domain GAGVSQSPRYKVTKRGQDVALRCDPISGHVSLYWYRQALGQGPEFLTYFNYEAQQDKSGLPNDRFSAERPEGSISTLTIQRTEQRDSAMYRCASSLVAETGGNSPLHFGNGTRLTVT.

The chain employs TRBV7-2 and TRBJ1-2, with 10 bases fitting TRBD1. The germline V gene has CDR1 SGHTA and CDR2 FQGNSA. V trimming: 3 bases; J trimming: 7 bases; junction bases outside the gene matches: 5. The CDR3 totals 14 residues. CDR3 amino acids: CASSFRTGGGGYTF. The CDR3 DNA follows: TGTGCCAGCAGCTTCAGGACAGGGGGAGGTGGCTACACCTTC.

The rearrangement uses TRBV27 and TRBJ1-1; D is uncertain. This CDR3 region has 12 residues. Trimming shortened V by 2 bases and J by 8 bases, and 9 bases separated the two germline ends. Germline lookup yields CDR1 MNHEY and CDR2 SMNVEV (reference sequence). The CDR3 here is CASSLRPGEAFF. CDR3 in DNA: TGTGCCAGCAGTTTAAGGCCGGGGGAAGCTTTCTTT.